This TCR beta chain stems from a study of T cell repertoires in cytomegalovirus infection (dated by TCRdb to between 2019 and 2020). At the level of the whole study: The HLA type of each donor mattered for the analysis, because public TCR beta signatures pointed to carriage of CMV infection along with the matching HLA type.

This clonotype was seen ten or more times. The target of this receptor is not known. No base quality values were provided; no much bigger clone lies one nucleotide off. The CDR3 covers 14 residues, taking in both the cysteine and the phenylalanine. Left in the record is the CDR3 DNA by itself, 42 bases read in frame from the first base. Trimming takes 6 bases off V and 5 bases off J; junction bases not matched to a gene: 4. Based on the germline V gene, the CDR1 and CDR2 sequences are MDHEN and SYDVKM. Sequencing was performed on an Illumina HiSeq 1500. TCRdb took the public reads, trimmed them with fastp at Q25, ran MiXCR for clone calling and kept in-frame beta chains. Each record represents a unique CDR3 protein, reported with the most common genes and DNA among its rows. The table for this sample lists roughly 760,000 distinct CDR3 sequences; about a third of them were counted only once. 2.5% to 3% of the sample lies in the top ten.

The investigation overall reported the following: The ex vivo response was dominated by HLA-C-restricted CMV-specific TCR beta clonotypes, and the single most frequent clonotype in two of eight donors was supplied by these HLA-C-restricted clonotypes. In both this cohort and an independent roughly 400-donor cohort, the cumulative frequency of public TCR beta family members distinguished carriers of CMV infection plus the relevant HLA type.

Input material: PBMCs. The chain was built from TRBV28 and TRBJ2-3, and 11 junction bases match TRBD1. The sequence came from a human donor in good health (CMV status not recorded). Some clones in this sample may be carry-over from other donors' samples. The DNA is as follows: TGTGCCAGCAGGGGGACAGGGGGGCGAGATACGCAGTATTTT. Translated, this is CASRGTGGRDTQYF.